This paragraph reports one TCR beta chain. The target antigen is unknown. The source of the sample is a study of OX40 agonist ivuxolimab in advanced cancers. Study information: Patients assigned to dose escalation were diagnosed with hepatocellular carcinoma, melanoma, renal cell or head and neck cancer. Earlier treatment with anti-PD-1, anti-PD-L1 or anti-CTLA-4 was permitted, and 35% to 40% had received some. Three patients, one with hepatocellular carcinoma and two with cutaneous melanoma, achieved partial responses.

Germline V gives CDR1 SNHLY, CDR2 FYNNEI. V gave up 2 bases and J gave up 4 bases, with 5 bases separating them. The CDR3 sequence is 13 residues long. TCRdb keeps only in-frame clones here, not all; method: immunoSEQ multiplex PCR. The sample holds 80,000 to 95,000 clones, 92% seen once. Findings of the study overall: In CD8+ T cells, expanded clones were on average more numerous than in CD4+.

This TCR was sampled from an adult with an advanced solid tumor such as melanoma, head and neck, liver or kidney cancer. The chain couples TRBV2 to TRBJ2-2; no clear D gene. The starting material was CD4+ or CD8+ T cells sorted from blood, obtained in a trial of the OX40 agonist ivuxolimab. The CDR3 bases are TGTGCCAGCAGTGAATTCCCCACCGGGGAGCTGTTTTTT. Its translation is CASSEFPTGELFF. Looking up the rest from reference TRBV2 and TRBJ2-2 gives the full variable domain: EPEVTQTPSHQVTQMGQEVILRCVPISNHLYFYWYRQILGQKVEFLVSFYNNEISEKSEIFDDQFSVERPDGSNFTLKIRSTKLEDSAMYFCASSEFPTGELFFGEGSRLTVL.